This T cell receptor (beta chain) emerged from a study of CD8 T cells in Susac syndrome. Random hexamers were used to reverse transcribe roughly 0.5 to 1 ug of RNA. By means of immunoSEQ multiplex PCR, TCR beta CDR3 spanning 54 Vbeta and 13 Jbeta underwent amplification. MiXCR, run by TCRdb on the immunoSEQ multiplex PCR reads, gives a single entry per CDR3 protein. The data hold 100,000 to 150,000 distinct CDR3 sequences, with nearly 95% observed a single time. Trimming pared 6 bases from V and 7 bases from J, leaving 9 bases between. This CDR3 comprises 12 residues. From blood CD8+ and CD4+ T cells, TCR beta sequences were generated. Negative isolation was used for CD8+ and CD4+ T cells, and FACS enrichment was applied to TEMRA cells.

V and J are TRBV12-3 or TRBV12-4 and TRBJ2-2; either TRBD1 or TRBD2 may fit D (5 bases each). Sequencing was performed on CD4+ T cells from PBMCs. This TCR was sampled from a human donor in good health. The CDR3 DNA follows: TGTGCCAGCAGGGGACGCGTCGGGGAGCTGTTTTTT. Its protein product is CASRGRVGELFF.